A single sample gave rise to the 8 T cell receptor beta chains below, sequenced in a study of a mutant IDH1 vaccine in newly diagnosed glioma. Clones were sequenced by immunoSEQ multiplex PCR, and TCRdb holds only the in-frame ones, with some missing. The sample lists 110,000 or so clones, 85% to 90% occurring once. Time point here: week 11, during vaccination. The investigators gave 300 ug of mutant IDH1 20-mer peptide in each vaccine dose, together with topical imiquimod. What these receptors recognize is not known. Source: PBMCs, taken from a glioma patient whose treatment included an IDH1 peptide vaccine. These receptors all come from a woman aged 50 to 60 with glioma.

The V gene is TRBV5-1, the J gene TRBJ2-7; 9 nucleotides line up with TRBD2. CDR1 SGHRS and CDR2 YFSETQ come from the germline V gene. This CDR3 has 15 amino acids. Germline trimming cut 4 bases from V and 2 bases from J; bases unmatched to any gene: 7. The CDR3 region is CASSNSGRYTYEQYF. CDR3 nucleotide sequence: TGCGCCAGCAGCAATAGCGGGAGATACACCTACGAGCAGTACTTC.

The chain has TRBV10-1 and TRBJ2-1; D unclear. V was trimmed by 2 bases and J by 1 base, leaving 9 bases between them. CDR3 length: 15 residues. The V gene's germline CDR1 is WNHNN and CDR2 SYGVQD (reference sequence). CDR3 coding DNA: TGCGCCAGCAGTGAGATGGTGGTATCCTACAATGAGCAGTTCTTC. Protein: CASSEMVVSYNEQFF.

The J gene is TRBJ2-3, the V gene TRBV5-4; D call uncertain. The CDR3 contains 15 residues. Trimming cost V 3 bases and J 2 bases, with 13 bases left between them. Germline V gene data show CDR1 as SGHNT and CDR2 as YYREEE (reference sequence). The DNA for the CDR3 is TGTGCCAGCAGCTCCCCTACGCGGAACACAGATACGCAGTATTTT. It codes for CASSSPTRNTDTQYF. The full variable domain, rest sourced from reference TRBV5-4 and TRBJ2-3, is ETGVTQSPTHLIKTRGQQVTLRCSSQSGHNTVSWYQQALGQGPQFIFQYYREEENGRGNFPPRFSGLQFPNYSSELNVNALELDDSALYLCASSSPTRNTDTQYFGPGTRLTVL.

This clone has just a few counts. V and J are TRBV27 and TRBJ1-1; D not certain. Germline loops: CDR1 MNHEY, CDR2 SMNVEV (reference sequence). This CDR3 has 13 amino acids. Trimming removed 6 bases at V and 0 bases at J, with 8 bases between. The CDR3 nucleotides are TGTGCCAGCAGCACGACGGTGAACACTGAAGCTTTCTTT. Residues: CASSTTVNTEAFF.

This chain joins TRBV28 and TRBJ1-6; TRBD1 aligns across 8 bases. The CDR3 has 13 amino acids. Germline CDR1 reads MDHEN; CDR2 reads SYDVKM. J lost 10 bases, V lost 2 bases, and 1 base had no gene match. DNA for the CDR3: TGTGCCAGCAGTTTAGGGACAGGATCACCCCTCCACTTT. Its protein is CASSLGTGSPLHF.

This chain connects TRBV28 to TRBJ2-1, with a possible D match to TRBD2 (6 bases). CDR1 MDHEN and CDR2 SYDVKM come from the germline V gene. There are 15 residues in the CDR3. Between the trimmed V and J ends, which lost 2 bases and 4 bases, there was a span of 12 bases. The CDR3 DNA follows: TGTGCCAGCAGTTTACGGGGGAGGTGGTACAATGAGCAGTTCTTC. Translation: CASSLRGRWYNEQFF.

There are a few counts of this clone. V is TRBV5-1 and J is TRBJ2-1; 7 nucleotides line up with TRBD1. V was pared by 3 bases and J by 5 bases, with 8 bases of the junction left unmatched. CDR1 and CDR2 from the germline V gene are SGHRS and YFSETQ. The CDR3 is 15 amino acids. The CDR3 spells CASSSGRTGNNEQFF. Here the CDR3 DNA reads TGCGCCAGCAGCTCGGGTAGGACAGGTAACAATGAGCAGTTCTTC.

This clone was detected once. This chain uses TRBV5-1 with TRBJ1-1; D not resolved. V lost 1 base to trimming and J lost 2 bases, with 9 bases between them. This CDR3 contains 14 residues. Per germline, CDR1 SGHRS and CDR2 YFSETQ. The CDR3 DNA reads as TGCGCCAGCAGCTTGCCGGACGGAAACACTGAAGCTTTCTTT. Its translation is CASSLPDGNTEAFF. The entire variable domain, with the rest obtained from reference TRBV5-1 and TRBJ1-1, is as follows: KAGVTQTPRYLIKTRGQQVTLSCSPISGHRSVSWYQQTPGQGLQFLFEYFSETQRNKGNFPGRFSGRQFSNSRSEMNVSTLELGDSALYLCASSLPDGNTEAFFGQGTRLTVV.